This T cell receptor beta chain was obtained from a study of shared clonotypes between healthy human individuals. Findings of the study overall: Only blood was sampled; tissue repertoires likely differ. Larger estimated richness was generally seen in naive subsets than in memory subsets. Generation probabilities were higher for clonotypes shared across all four sorted-subset donors than for unshared ones. Naive CD4 clonotypes were shared across a few donors at 5% to 6%.

On this clone: The antigen remains unidentified. The same CDR3 can be traced to other DNA sequences in this sample.

CD45RO-negative, CCR7-selected cells formed the naive CD8 fraction, which excluded terminally differentiated effector memory CD45RA+ cells. The V end lost 0 bases, the J end lost 4 bases, and 2 bases lay between the germline ends. CDR1 and CDR2 (germline): SGHNT, YYREEE (reference sequence). This CDR3 contains 12 residues. Sequencing was performed with immunoSEQ multiplex PCR; in TCRdb, only in-frame clones are kept and a portion is missing. The data contain over 2 million clones, roughly 94% of them singletons. The chain recombines TRBV5-4 with TRBJ1-3, with unresolved D. The receptor was derived from a man between 18 and 35 years old in good health. Sequencing was done on a sample of naive CD8+ T cells sorted from blood. This CDR3 reads CASSLGGNTIYF. The DNA for the CDR3 is TGTGCCAGCAGCTTGGGGGGAAACACCATATATTTT.